This TCR beta chain is drawn from a study of T cells in localized non-small cell lung cancer. Comments on this clone: Its target is not known.

Assay used: immunoSEQ multiplex PCR; TCRdb lists only in-frame clones, some missing. Found here are 25,000 to 35,000 clones, approximately 94% of them singletons; the top ten hold 0.73%. The CDR3 covers 15 residues. Germline V gives CDR1 MGHDK, CDR2 SYGVNS. V was clipped by 4 bases and J by 8 bases, with 20 bases between them. Regarding the study as a whole: Greater blood T cell density accompanied longer overall survival. Uninvolved adjacent lung showed peak T cell clonality, exceeding tumor.

The sequence was obtained from a woman aged 35-70 years with stage I lung adenocarcinoma. The chain uses TRBV25-1 and TRBJ1-2, with D possibly matching TRBD1 (6 bases). The sequencing here drew on peripheral blood, taken before any cancer treatment. CDR3: CASSGWTEQTQGYTF. The CDR3 DNA sequence: TGTGCCAGCAGTGGTTGGACAGAACAGACCCAAGGCTACACCTTC.